This entry describes one TCR beta chain. Its antigen is still unknown. No base qualities exist here, and no much larger clone lies one base off it. This specimen belongs to a study of CD8 T cells in Susac syndrome (dated by TCRdb to the late 2010s). With respect to the entire study: Of the Susac syndrome patients who were sequenced, more than 5 had clinically active disease and roughly eight were in clinical remission. Susac syndrome patients were therapy-naive, on corticosteroids (some also receiving IVIg), or on IVIg alone at blood withdrawal. Whether CD8+ T cell activation and differentiation in Susac syndrome was antigen driven was tested using repertoire sequencing. The study compared CD8+ T cell repertoire clonality among eleven to twelve healthy donors, approximately 14 Susac syndrome patients and 15 multiple sclerosis patients.

RNA was extracted using the RNeasy kit, and about 0.45 to 1 ug of the RNA was reverse transcribed with random hexamers. The immunoSEQ multiplex PCR assay, covering 54 Vbeta and 13 Jbeta segments, was used to amplify TCR beta CDR3 regions. PCR amplification bias was corrected using a synthetic template baseline for primer optimization and computational correction. Under the source paper's analysis protocol: Reads were assigned to V, D and J genes according to IMGT and analyzed in immunoSEQ Analyzer, with only productive sequences retained. Clonality was computed as one minus Shannon entropy normalized by log2 of the number of productive unique sequences. For each patient and control, public and private clones were evaluated within the 100 most prevalent clones. A clone was defined as Susac-specific if it was absent from the healthy and MS cohorts, from some 1,100 published viral clones and from other ImmuneACCESS disease sequences. TCRdb redid the processing of the public reads, applying fastp at Q25 and MiXCR, and retained in-frame beta chains. Each CDR3 protein gets just one entry, which takes the most common genes and DNA from the rows behind it. Clone size and V and J calls follow TCRdb, not the original study. For this sample the table gives about 130,000 distinct CDR3 sequences, of which around 94% were detected only once. The ten largest clones represent more than 0.2% of the sample.

High-throughput TCR beta sequencing profiled peripheral blood CD8+ and CD4+ T cells from healthy donors, Susac syndrome patients and multiple sclerosis patients. Susac syndrome patients met recently defined diagnostic criteria for definite or probable disease. Bulk CD8+ and CD4+ T cells were purified by magnetic negative isolation, while CD8+ TEMRA cells were enriched using FACS. Blood was collected in EDTA tubes and processed within 24 hours, with PBMCs isolated through density gradient centrifugation. PBMCs intended for TCR sequencing were cryopreserved in liquid nitrogen and were subsequently thawed in a 37 degrees C water bath. The sorted or isolated CD4+, CD8+ and CD8+ TEMRA cells had a purity of 90% or higher. The junction carries 21 bases between V and J, which are trimmed by 5 bases and 10 bases respectively. The cysteine opens and the phenylalanine closes a CDR3 of 15 amino acids. Kept here is only the CDR3 DNA, which spans 45 bases and is read in frame from base 1. CDR1 DFQATT and CDR2 SNEGSKA are derived from the germline V gene (reference sequence).

The paper's findings and limits, for the study overall: Susac syndrome CD8+ repertoires showed clonal expansion, highest in CD8+ TEMRA cells and greater in clinically active than remitting patients. The number of individuals in the TCR sequencing and HLA analysis was recognized as being relatively small. Around 15 Susac-specific public clones were identified in the total CD8+ repertoire, and about 5 Susac-specific public clones were identified in the CD8+ TEMRA repertoire.

The sequenced sample consisted of CD8+ T cells from PBMCs. The chain is assembled from TRBV20-1 and TRBJ1-6; the D gene cannot be resolved reliably. The sequence was collected from a human donor with Susac syndrome. The CDR3 corresponds to CSAHRASAEGSPLHF. In nucleotide form, the sequence is TGCAGTGCTCACCGGGCCTCGGCGGAGGGATCACCCCTCCACTTT.